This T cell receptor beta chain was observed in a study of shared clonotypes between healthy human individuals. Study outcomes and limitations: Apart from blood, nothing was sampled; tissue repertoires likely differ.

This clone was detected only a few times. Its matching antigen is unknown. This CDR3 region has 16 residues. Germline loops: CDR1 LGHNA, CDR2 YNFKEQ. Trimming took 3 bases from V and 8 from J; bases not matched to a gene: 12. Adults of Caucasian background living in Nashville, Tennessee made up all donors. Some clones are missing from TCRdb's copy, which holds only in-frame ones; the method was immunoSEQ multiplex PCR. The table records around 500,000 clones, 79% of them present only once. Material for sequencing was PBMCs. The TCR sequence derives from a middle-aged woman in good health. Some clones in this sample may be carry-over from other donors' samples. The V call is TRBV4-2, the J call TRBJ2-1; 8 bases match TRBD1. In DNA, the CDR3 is TGTGCCAGCAGCCATTCTTCAGGGGGCCGAAGGGATGAGCAGTTCTTC. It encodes CASSHSSGGRRDEQFF.